This is a list of T cell receptor beta chains from one sample in a study of T cells in Graves' hyperthyroidism and ophthalmopathy. MiXCR, applied by TCRdb to the multiplex PCR reads, yields one record per CDR3 protein. In the table there are under 450,000 distinct CDR3 sequences, roughly 17% of which are singletons. The sample was blood. Receptors originate from a woman aged 30 to 39 with Graves' hyperthyroidism that later progressed to Graves' ophthalmopathy. The CDR3 runs from the conserved cysteine through the conserved F or W. The D gene is left open where the match is weak. The size of a clone is reported for some rows only, either as once, few or many, or as a class for expanded clones.

v_gene: TRBV28; j_gene: TRBJ1-5; d_gene: -; abundance: -; CDR3aa: CASSSHQGGYNQPQHF; CDR3nt: TGTGCCAGCAGTTCTCATCAGGGAGGGTACAATCAGCCCCAGCATTTT
v_gene: TRBV28; j_gene: TRBJ2-7; d_gene: -; abundance: many; CDR3aa: CASSSRDGSYEQYF; CDR3nt: TGTGCCAGCAGTTCCAGGGACGGCTCCTACGAGCAGTACTTC
v_gene: TRBV27; j_gene: TRBJ2-5; d_gene: TRBD1; abundance: many; CDR3aa: CASSLLGQGSLETQYF; CDR3nt: TGTGCCAGCAGTTTATTAGGACAGGGTTCGTTGGAGACCCAGTACTTC
v_gene: TRBV20-1; j_gene: TRBJ2-5; d_gene: -; abundance: -; CDR3aa: CSAHQPGPQETQYF; CDR3nt: TGCAGTGCTCACCAACCGGGACCCCAGGAGACCCAGTACTTC
v_gene: TRBV28; j_gene: TRBJ1-5; d_gene: -; abundance: -; CDR3aa: CTSSLYQGQNQPQHF; CDR3nt: TGTACCAGCAGTTTATATCAGGGGCAGAATCAGCCCCAGCATTTT
v_gene: TRBV20-1; j_gene: TRBJ2-7; d_gene: -; abundance: few; CDR3aa: CSARGGPYEQYF; CDR3nt: TGCAGTGCTAGGGGGGGCCCCTACGAGCAGTACTTC
v_gene: TRBV28; j_gene: TRBJ2-7; d_gene: TRBD1; abundance: many; CDR3aa: CATRTGASYEQYF; CDR3nt: TGTGCCACCCGGACAGGGGCCTCCTACGAGCAGTACTTC
v_gene: TRBV20-1; j_gene: TRBJ2-3; d_gene: TRBD2; abundance: -; CDR3aa: CSARVWGRATDTQYF; CDR3nt: TGCAGTGCTAGAGTTTGGGGGAGGGCCACAGATACGCAGTATTTT
v_gene: TRBV28; j_gene: TRBJ1-1; d_gene: -; abundance: many; CDR3aa: CASSFPTVMNTEAFF; CDR3nt: TGTGCCAGCAGTTTCCCGACAGTCATGAACACTGAAGCTTTCTTT
v_gene: TRBV3-1; j_gene: TRBJ2-5; d_gene: -; abundance: -; CDR3aa: CASSPTPGAQETQYF; CDR3nt: TGTGCCAGCAGCCCAACCCCGGGTGCCCAAGAGACCCAGTACTTC
v_gene: TRBV12-3/TRBV12-4; j_gene: TRBJ2-2; d_gene: -; abundance: few; CDR3aa: CAFTEANTGELFF; CDR3nt: TGTGCGTTTACTGAGGCGAACACCGGGGAGCTGTTTTTT
v_gene: TRBV19; j_gene: TRBJ2-7; d_gene: -; abundance: -; CDR3aa: CASSWRTGVEQYF; CDR3nt: TGTGCCAGTAGCTGGAGGACGGGGGTCGAGCAGTACTTC
v_gene: TRBV6-1; j_gene: TRBJ1-5; d_gene: -; abundance: many; CDR3aa: CASSVYTNQPQHF; CDR3nt: TGTGCCAGCAGTGTTTATACCAATCAGCCCCAGCATTTT
v_gene: TRBV11-2; j_gene: TRBJ1-4; d_gene: -; abundance: many; CDR3aa: CASSLRESTNEKLFF; CDR3nt: TGTGCCAGCAGCCTCAGGGAGTCAACTAATGAAAAACTGTTTTTT
v_gene: TRBV6-1; j_gene: TRBJ1-1; d_gene: -; abundance: -; CDR3aa: CASSGSGIYTEAFF; CDR3nt: TGTGCCAGCAGTGGATCCGGGATCTACACTGAAGCTTTCTTT